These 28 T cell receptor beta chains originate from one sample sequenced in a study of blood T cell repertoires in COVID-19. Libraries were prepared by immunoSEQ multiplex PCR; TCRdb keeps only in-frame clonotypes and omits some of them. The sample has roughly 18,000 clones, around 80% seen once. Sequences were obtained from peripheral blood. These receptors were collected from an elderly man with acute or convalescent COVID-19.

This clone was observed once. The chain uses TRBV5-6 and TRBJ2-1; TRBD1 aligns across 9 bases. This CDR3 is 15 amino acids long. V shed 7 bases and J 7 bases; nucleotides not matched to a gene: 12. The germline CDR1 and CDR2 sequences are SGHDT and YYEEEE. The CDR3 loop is CASSLTTGTGNEQFF. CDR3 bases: TGTGCCAGCTCCTTAACGACAGGGACAGGGAATGAGCAGTTCTTC.

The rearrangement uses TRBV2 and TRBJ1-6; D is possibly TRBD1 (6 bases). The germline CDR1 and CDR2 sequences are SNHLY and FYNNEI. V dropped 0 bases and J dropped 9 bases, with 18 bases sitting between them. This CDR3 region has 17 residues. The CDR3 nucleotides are TGTGCCAGCAGTGAAGCCGCTAGGGGGGGAAGATTTTCACCCCTCCACTTT. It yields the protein CASSEAARGGRFSPLHF.

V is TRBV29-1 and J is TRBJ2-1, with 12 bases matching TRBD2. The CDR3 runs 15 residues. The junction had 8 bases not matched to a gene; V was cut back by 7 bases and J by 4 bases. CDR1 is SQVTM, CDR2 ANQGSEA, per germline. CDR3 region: CSAPGLAGVYNEQFF. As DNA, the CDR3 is TGCAGCGCCCCGGGACTAGCGGGTGTGTACAATGAGCAGTTCTTC.

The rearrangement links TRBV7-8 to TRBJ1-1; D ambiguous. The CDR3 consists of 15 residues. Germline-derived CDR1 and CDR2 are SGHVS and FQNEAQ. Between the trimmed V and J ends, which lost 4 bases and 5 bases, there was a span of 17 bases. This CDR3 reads CASSSRVWSSTEAFF. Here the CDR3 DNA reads TGTGCCAGCAGCTCCCGGGTGTGGTCATCGACTGAAGCTTTCTTT.

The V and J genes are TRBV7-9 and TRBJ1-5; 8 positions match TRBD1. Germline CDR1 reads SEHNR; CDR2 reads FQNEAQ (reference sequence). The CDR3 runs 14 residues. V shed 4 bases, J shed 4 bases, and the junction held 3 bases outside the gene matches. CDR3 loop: CASSSDRVNQPQHF. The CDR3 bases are TGTGCCAGCAGCTCGGACAGGGTGAATCAGCCCCAGCATTTT.

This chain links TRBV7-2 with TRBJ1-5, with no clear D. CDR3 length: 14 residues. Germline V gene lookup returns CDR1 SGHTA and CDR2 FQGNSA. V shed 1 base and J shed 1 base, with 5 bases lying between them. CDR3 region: CASSLVQSNQPQHF. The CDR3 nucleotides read TGTGCCAGCAGCTTAGTTCAGAGCAATCAGCCCCAGCATTTT. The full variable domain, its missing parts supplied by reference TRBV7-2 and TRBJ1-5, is GAGVSQSPSNKVTEKGKDVELRCDPISGHTALYWYRQSLGQGLEFLIYFQGNSAPDKSGLPSDRFSAERTGGSVSTLTIQRTQQEDSAVYLCASSLVQSNQPQHFGDGTRLSIL.

CDR3 loop: CASSQYLSGETQYF. The CDR3 DNA reads as TGTGCCAGCAGCCAATATCTCTCGGGAGAGACCCAGTACTTC. J is TRBJ2-5 and V is TRBV14; no clear D gene. There are 14 residues in the CDR3. V was pared by 2 bases and J by 4 bases, with 11 bases between. Germline CDR1 reads SGHDN; CDR2 reads FVKESK.

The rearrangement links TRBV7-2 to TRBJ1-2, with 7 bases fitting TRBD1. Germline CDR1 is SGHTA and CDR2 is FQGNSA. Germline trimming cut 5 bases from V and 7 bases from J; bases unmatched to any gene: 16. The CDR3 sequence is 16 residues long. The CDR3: CASSPPTTKGAGGYTF. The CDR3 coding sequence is TGTGCCAGCAGCCCACCAACTACAAAGGGGGCTGGTGGCTACACCTTC.

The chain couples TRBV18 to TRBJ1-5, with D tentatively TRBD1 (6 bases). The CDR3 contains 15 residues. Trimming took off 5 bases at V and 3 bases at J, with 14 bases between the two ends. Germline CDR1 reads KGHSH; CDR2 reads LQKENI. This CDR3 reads CASSAAGANNQPQHF. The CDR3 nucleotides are TGTGCCAGCTCAGCGGCGGGGGCGAACAATCAGCCCCAGCATTTT. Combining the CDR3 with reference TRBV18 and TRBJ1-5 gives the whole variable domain NAGVMQNPRHLVRRRGQEARLRCSPMKGHSHVYWYRQLPEEGLKFMVYLQKENIIDESGMPKERFSAEFPKEGPSILRIQQVVRGDSAAYFCASSAAGANNQPQHFGDGTRLSIL.

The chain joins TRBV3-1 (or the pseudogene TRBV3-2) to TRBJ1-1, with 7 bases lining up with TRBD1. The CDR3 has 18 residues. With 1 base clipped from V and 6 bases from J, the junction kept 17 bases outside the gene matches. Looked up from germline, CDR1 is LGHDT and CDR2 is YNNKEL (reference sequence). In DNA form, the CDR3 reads TGTGCCAGCAGCCAAGTGATCGGGACAGCTCGGAGTGTTCCTGAAGCTTTCTTT. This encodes CASSQVIGTARSVPEAFF.

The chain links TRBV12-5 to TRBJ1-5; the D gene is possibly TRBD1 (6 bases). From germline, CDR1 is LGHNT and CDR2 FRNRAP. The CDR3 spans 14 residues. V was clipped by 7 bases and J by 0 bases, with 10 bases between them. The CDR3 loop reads CASAGDNSNQPQHF. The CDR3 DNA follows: TGTGCTAGTGCAGGGGATAATAGCAATCAGCCCCAGCATTTT.

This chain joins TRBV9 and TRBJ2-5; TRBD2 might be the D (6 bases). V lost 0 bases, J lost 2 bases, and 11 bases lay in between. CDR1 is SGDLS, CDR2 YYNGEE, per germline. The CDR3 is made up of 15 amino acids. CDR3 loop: CASSVEGRQQETQYF. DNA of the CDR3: TGTGCCAGCAGCGTAGAAGGGAGGCAGCAAGAGACCCAGTACTTC.

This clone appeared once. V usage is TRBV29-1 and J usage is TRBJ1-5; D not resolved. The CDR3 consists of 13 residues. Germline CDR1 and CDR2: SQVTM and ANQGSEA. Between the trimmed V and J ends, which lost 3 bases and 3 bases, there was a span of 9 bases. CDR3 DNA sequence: TGCAGCGTTGAGGCAGGCCTCAATCAGCCCCAGCATTTT. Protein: CSVEAGLNQPQHF. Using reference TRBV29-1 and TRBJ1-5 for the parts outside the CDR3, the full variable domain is SAVISQKPSRDICQRGTSLTIQCQVDSQVTMMFWYRQQPGQSLTLIATANQGSEATYESGFVIDKFPISRPNLTFSTLTVSNMSPEDSSIYLCSVEAGLNQPQHFGDGTRLSIL.

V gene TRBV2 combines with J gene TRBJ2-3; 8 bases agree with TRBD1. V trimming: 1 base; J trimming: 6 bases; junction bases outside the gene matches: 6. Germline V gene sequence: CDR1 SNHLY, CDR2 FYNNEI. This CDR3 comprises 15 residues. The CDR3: CASSEGAGGLDTQYF. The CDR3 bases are TGTGCCAGCAGTGAAGGGGCAGGGGGCCTTGATACGCAGTATTTT.

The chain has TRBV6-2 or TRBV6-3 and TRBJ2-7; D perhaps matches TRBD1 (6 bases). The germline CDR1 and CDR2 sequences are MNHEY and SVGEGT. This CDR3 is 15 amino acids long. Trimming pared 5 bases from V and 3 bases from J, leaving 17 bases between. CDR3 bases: TGTGCCAGCAGTCGAAGGGGCCAGGGGAGCTACGAGCAGTACTTC. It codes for CASSRRGQGSYEQYF.

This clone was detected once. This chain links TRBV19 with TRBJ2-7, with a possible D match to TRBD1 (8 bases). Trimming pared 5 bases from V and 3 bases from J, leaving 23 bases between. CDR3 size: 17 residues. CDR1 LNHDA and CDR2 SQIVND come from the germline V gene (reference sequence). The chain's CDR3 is CASSEQTGGEIIYEQYF. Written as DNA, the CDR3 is TGTGCCAGTAGTGAGCAAACAGGGGGGGAAATCATCTACGAGCAGTACTTC.

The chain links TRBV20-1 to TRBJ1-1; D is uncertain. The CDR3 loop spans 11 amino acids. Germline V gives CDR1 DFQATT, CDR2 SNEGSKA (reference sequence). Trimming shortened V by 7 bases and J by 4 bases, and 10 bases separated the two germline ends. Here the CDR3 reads CSVLPGTEAFF. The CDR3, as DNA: TGCAGTGTTCTCCCGGGCACTGAAGCTTTCTTT.

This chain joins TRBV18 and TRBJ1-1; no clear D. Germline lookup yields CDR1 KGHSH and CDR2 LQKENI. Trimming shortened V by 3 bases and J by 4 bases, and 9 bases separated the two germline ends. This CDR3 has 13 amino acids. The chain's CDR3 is CASSPEGSTEAFF. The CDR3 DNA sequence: TGTGCCAGCTCACCGGAGGGCTCCACTGAAGCTTTCTTT.

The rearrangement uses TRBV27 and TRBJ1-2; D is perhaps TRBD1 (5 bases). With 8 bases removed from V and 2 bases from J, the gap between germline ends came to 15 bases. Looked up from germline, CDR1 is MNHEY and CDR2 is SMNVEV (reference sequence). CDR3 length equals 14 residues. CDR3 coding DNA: TGTGCCAGCTCACGCGGGGCGTCGAACTATGGCTACACCTTC. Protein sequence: CASSRGASNYGYTF.

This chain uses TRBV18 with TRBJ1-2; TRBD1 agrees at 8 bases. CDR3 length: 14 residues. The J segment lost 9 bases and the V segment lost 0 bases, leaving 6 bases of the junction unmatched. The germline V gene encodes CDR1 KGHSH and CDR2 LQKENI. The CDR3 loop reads CASSPPQGASSYTF. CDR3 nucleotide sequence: TGTGCCAGCTCACCACCGCAGGGGGCGAGTAGCTACACCTTC.

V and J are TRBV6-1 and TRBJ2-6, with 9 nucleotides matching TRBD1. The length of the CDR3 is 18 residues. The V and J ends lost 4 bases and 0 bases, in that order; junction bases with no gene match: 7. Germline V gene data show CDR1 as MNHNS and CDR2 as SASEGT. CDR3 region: CASSAGTGITSGANVLTF. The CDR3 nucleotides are TGTGCCAGCAGTGCCGGGACAGGGATAACCTCTGGGGCCAACGTCCTGACTTTC.

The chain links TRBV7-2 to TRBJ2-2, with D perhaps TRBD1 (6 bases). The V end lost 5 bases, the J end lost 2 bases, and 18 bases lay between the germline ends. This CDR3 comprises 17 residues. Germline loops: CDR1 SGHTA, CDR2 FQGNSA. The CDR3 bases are TGTGCCAGCAGCCCTAGACTCGGACAGACAAACACCGGGGAGCTGTTTTTT. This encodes CASSPRLGQTNTGELFF.

In nucleotides, the CDR3 is TGTGCCAGCAGTTACTCGCGGGGTGGAAACACCATATATTTT. The encoded protein is CASSYSRGGNTIYF. V and J are TRBV6-5 and TRBJ1-3; D is uncertain. V shed 0 bases and J shed 3 bases, with 6 bases lying between them. The CDR3 loop spans 14 amino acids. CDR1 is MNHEY and CDR2 is SVGAGI in the germline V gene.

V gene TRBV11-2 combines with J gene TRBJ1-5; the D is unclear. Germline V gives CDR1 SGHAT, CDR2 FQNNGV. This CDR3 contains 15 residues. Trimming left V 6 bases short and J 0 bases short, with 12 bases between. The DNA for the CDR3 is TGTGCCAGCAGGCGTGACAACCTTAGCAATCAGCCCCAGCATTTT. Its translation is CASRRDNLSNQPQHF.

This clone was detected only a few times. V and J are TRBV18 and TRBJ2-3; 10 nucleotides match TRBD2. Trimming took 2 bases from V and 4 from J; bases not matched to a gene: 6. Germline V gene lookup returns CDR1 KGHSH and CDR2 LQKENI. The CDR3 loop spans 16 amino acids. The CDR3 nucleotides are TGTGCCAGCTCACCATACGTCGGGACTAGCGCAGATACGCAGTATTTT. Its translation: CASSPYVGTSADTQYF.

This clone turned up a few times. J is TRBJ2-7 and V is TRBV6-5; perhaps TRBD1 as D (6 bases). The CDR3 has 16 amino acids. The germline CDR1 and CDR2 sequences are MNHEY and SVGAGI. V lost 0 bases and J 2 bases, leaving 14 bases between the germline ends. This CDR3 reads CASSYSSQGIPYEQYF. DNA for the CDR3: TGTGCCAGCAGTTACTCGAGTCAGGGGATCCCCTACGAGCAGTACTTC.

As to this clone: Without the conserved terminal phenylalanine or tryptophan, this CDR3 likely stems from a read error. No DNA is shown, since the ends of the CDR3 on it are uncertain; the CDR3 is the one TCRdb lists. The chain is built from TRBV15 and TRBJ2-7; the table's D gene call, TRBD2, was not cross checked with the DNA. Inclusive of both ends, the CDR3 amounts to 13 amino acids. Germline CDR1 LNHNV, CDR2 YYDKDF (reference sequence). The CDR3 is CATSSYQTGTRSD.

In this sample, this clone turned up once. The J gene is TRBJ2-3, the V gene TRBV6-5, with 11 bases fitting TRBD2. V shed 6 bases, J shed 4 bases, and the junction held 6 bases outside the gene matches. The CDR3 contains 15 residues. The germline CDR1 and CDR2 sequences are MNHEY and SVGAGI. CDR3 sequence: CASRRLAGLPDTQYF. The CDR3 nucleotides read TGTGCCAGCAGAAGACTAGCGGGGCTGCCAGATACGCAGTATTTT.